The present entry profiles one TCR beta chain with its context. This sample is drawn from a study of blood T cell repertoires in COVID-19. Libraries were prepared by immunoSEQ multiplex PCR; TCRdb keeps only in-frame clonotypes and omits some of them. Here the sample spans 29,000 or so clones, around 89% being singletons. The CDR3 spans 16 residues. V shed 5 bases, J shed 4 bases, and the junction held 12 bases outside the gene matches. Germline V lookup: CDR1 SEHNR, CDR2 FQNEAQ (reference sequence). The TCR was taken from a human donor in a cohort sampled during active COVID-19. The chain joins TRBV7-9 to TRBJ1-1; 8 bases are a match to TRBD1. Sequenced sample: peripheral blood. The CDR3 bases are TGTGCCAGCAGCCCAAGCTCCGGGACAGGTTCCACTGAAGCTTTCTTT. Its protein is CASSPSSGTGSTEAFF.